Shown below are 11 T cell receptor beta chains from a single sample sequenced in a study of cytomegalovirus exposure and HLA in healthy donors. Primers included in the PCR were 60 Vbeta and 13 Jbeta primers. This table comes from immunoSEQ multiplex PCR, and its TCRdb copy is limited to in-frame clones, with some not included. The profile shows about 170,000 clones, 70% to 90% of them singletons. The sequenced sample consisted of PBMCs. These receptor sequences come from a girl aged 5 to 17 in good health and CMV-seropositive.

The table lists this clone with a few counts. The V call is TRBV10-2, the J call TRBJ2-7, with a weak D call TRBD1 (5 bases). The ends were cut back, 8 bases at V and 0 bases at J, with 11 bases in the middle. Germline V CDR1 and CDR2: WSHSY, SAAADI. This CDR3 region has 13 residues. The CDR3 is CASLTENSYEQYF. In DNA, the CDR3 is TGCGCCAGCCTGACAGAAAACTCCTACGAGCAGTACTTC.

Only one count was recorded for this clone. In nucleotides, the CDR3 is TGTGCCAGCAGTTACTCGACACCACATAGCAATCAGCCCCAGCATTTT. Protein product: CASSYSTPHSNQPQHF. The chain is built from TRBV6-5 and TRBJ1-5; D is uncertain. V was clipped by 0 bases and J by 0 bases, with 9 bases between them. The CDR3 totals 16 residues. Germline-derived CDR1 and CDR2 are MNHEY and SVGAGI.

The rearrangement uses TRBV21-1 and TRBJ2-1; no DNA check was done on the table's D call, TRBD1. TRBV21-1 is a recognized pseudogene. The CDR3 runs to 12 residues. In DNA, the CDR3 is TGTGCCAGCAGCACGACAGGTAATGAGCAGTTCTTC. Its translation is CASSTTGNEQFF.

The V gene is TRBV7-8, the J gene TRBJ2-3, with 7 bases fitting TRBD2. Trimming at V came to 5 bases and at J to 1 base, leaving 6 bases not matched to a gene. This CDR3 is built from 15 residues. Germline CDR1 SGHVS, CDR2 FQNEAQ. The CDR3 coding sequence is TGTGCCAGCAGCGCGAGCGGGGAGGGCACAGATACGCAGTATTTT. The encoded protein is CASSASGEGTDTQYF.

V is TRBV12-5 and J is TRBJ2-5; TRBD1 agrees at 7 bases. Losses at the gene ends were 6 bases for V and 3 bases for J; bases not matched to a gene: 4. Germline V lookup: CDR1 LGHNT, CDR2 FRNRAP. The CDR3 is 13 amino acids. The chain's CDR3 is CASGPGQKETQYF. CDR3 coding DNA: TGTGCTAGTGGGCCGGGACAGAAAGAGACCCAGTACTTC.

J is TRBJ2-2 and V is TRBV6-1, with D possibly matching TRBD2 (7 bases). The CDR3 runs to 18 residues. Trimming shortened V by 2 bases and J by 2 bases, and 18 bases separated the two germline ends. Germline V gene sequence: CDR1 MNHNS, CDR2 SASEGT. The CDR3 loop reads CASSELLGGGVNTGELFF. CDR3 DNA sequence: TGTGCCAGCAGTGAACTACTGGGCGGGGGCGTTAACACCGGGGAGCTGTTTTTT.

The chain recombines TRBV11-2 with TRBJ1-3; no definite D call. Deletions cut 0 bases from V and 8 bases from J, with 11 bases between. This CDR3 spans 14 amino acids. The germline CDR1 and CDR2 sequences are SGHAT and FQNNGV. The CDR3 sequence is CASSLDSLAHTIYF. Written as DNA, the CDR3 is TGTGCCAGCAGCTTAGATTCTTTGGCTCACACCATATATTTT.

Turning to this clone: A junction boundary mismatches the germline segment, possibly from a read error. Other DNA sequences in the sample encode the same CDR3. The genes are TRBV5-1 and TRBJ2-7; unclear D gene. CDR1 and CDR2 (germline): SGHRS, YFSETQ. CDR3 length: 14 amino acids. The CDR3 coding sequence is TGCGCCAGCAGCCCGGTCGCAGGATCCTACGAGCAGTATTTC. As protein: CASSPVAGSYEQYF.

CDR3 sequence reads: CASSFAPSYGGLAEAFF. The CDR3 DNA follows: TGTGCCAGCAGTTTTGCTCCCTCCTACGGGGGGCTCGCTGAAGCTTTCTTT. J is TRBJ1-1 and V is TRBV27, with D tentatively TRBD1 (6 bases). Trimming left V 3 bases short and J 6 bases short, with 23 bases between. The CDR3 runs to 17 residues. Germline loops: CDR1 MNHEY, CDR2 SMNVEV (reference sequence).

V gene TRBV4-1 combines with J gene TRBJ1-1, with no clear D. This CDR3 region has 14 residues. Trimming took off 0 bases at V and 5 bases at J, with 10 bases between the two ends. Germline values: CDR1 MGHRA, CDR2 YSYEKL. CDR3 in amino acids: CASSQDAVWTEAFF. CDR3 bases: TGCGCCAGCAGCCAAGATGCGGTGTGGACTGAAGCTTTCTTT.

This sequence joins TRBV30 and TRBJ2-1, with 11 bases lining up with TRBD1. The germline V gene encodes CDR1 GTSNPN and CDR2 SVGIG (reference sequence). The CDR3 is 15 amino acids. Trimming took 4 bases from V and 7 from J; bases not matched to a gene: 9. In DNA form, the CDR3 reads TGTGCCTGGAACGTAGGACAGGGGGCGAGGAATGAGCAGTTCTTC. As protein: CAWNVGQGARNEQFF.